This is a list of T cell receptor beta chains from one sample in a study of PD-1 blockade in classical Hodgkin lymphoma. The table came from immunoSEQ multiplex PCR; TCRdb's copy has only in-frame clones and leaves some out. This repertoire shows some 95,000 clones, about nine tenths found once; its top ten account for around 2.9%. Sequenced material: peripheral blood mononuclear cells (PBMCs), taken before the fourth cycle of nivolumab. These receptors were obtained from a human donor with classical Hodgkin lymphoma. The CDR3 runs from the conserved cysteine through the conserved F or W. The D gene is left open where the match is weak.

.	TRBJ2-3	TRBV30	CAWSFGEGTDTQYF
.	TRBJ2-1	TRBV7-9	CASSGLGGGGTTYNEQFF
TRBD1	TRBJ1-4	TRBV10-3	CAISGQGREKLFF
TRBD1	TRBJ1-4	TRBV9	CASSGGTGDEKLFF
.	TRBJ2-3	TRBV10-1	CASSRGGEDTQYF
.	TRBJ2-7	TRBV6-1	CDPGSYEQYF
.	TRBJ1-2	TRBV30	CAWSSEGYNYGYTF
.	TRBJ1-5	TRBV27	CASSLKIGGVSNQPQHF
TRBD1	TRBJ2-7	TRBV5-8	CASSYRDRGMYEQYF
.	TRBJ1-2	TRBV5-6	CASSYELDPLYGYTF
TRBD1	TRBJ1-2	TRBV10-2	CASSGQGLANYGYTF
TRBD1	TRBJ2-2	TRBV11-3	CASSLCGQGMCGELFF
TRBD1	TRBJ1-1	TRBV7-6	CASRPDRANTEAFF
.	TRBJ2-3	TRBV6-1	CASSEVARADTQYF
.	TRBJ2-7	TRBV27	CASSLHQGSPYEQYF
TRBD1	TRBJ1-6	TRBV19	CASSTDRDSPEPLHF
.	TRBJ2-2	TRBV7-9	CASSLTRAVNTGELFF
.	TRBJ2-2	TRBV11-3	CASSFSGSDTGELFF
.	TRBJ1-5	TRBV15	CATSRDQGKSNQPQHF
TRBD2	TRBJ2-1	TRBV27	CASSFGGGFNEQFF
.	TRBJ1-2	TRBV7-8	CASTPEGWGYGYTF
TRBD1	TRBJ1-1	TRBV27	CASSSGQGKTEAFF
.	TRBJ1-1	TRBV19	CASSMGMGTEAFF
.	TRBJ2-4	TRBV2	CASRGLAKNIQYF
.	TRBJ2-1	TRBV27	CASTGVSRNEQFF
.	TRBJ2-7	TRBV29-1	CSVVPLKETYEQYF
.	TRBJ2-7	TRBV6-5	CASSYHLGWDF
.	TRBJ1-1	TRBV9	CASSGRAGPNTEAFF
.	TRBJ1-2	TRBV2	CASSEHRGGSGGYTF
.	TRBJ2-7	TRBV5-1	CASSLGGGVSYEQYF
.	TRBJ1-4	TRBV18	CASSLAWGLNEKLFF
.	TRBJ2-6	TRBV5-8	CASSLEYSGANVLTF
TRBD2	TRBJ2-5	TRBV11-2	CASSSPAGGGETQYF
.	TRBJ1-2	TRBV27	CASSYSGVNYGYTF
TRBD1	TRBJ1-6	TRBV12-5	CASGLVRGTAFSSYNSPLHF
.	TRBJ2-1	TRBV10-3	CAIRIGSGDYNEQFF
.	TRBJ2-2	TRBV5-8	CASSLQGSGELFF
TRBD1	TRBJ1-2	TRBV29-1	CSVDRTGGHGYTF
TRBD1	TRBJ2-3	TRBV7-2	CASSLGDRRTDTQYF
.	TRBJ2-6	TRBV6-5	CASTPLAGANVLTF
TRBD1	TRBJ2-2	TRBV5-1	CASSQTGTDNTGELFF